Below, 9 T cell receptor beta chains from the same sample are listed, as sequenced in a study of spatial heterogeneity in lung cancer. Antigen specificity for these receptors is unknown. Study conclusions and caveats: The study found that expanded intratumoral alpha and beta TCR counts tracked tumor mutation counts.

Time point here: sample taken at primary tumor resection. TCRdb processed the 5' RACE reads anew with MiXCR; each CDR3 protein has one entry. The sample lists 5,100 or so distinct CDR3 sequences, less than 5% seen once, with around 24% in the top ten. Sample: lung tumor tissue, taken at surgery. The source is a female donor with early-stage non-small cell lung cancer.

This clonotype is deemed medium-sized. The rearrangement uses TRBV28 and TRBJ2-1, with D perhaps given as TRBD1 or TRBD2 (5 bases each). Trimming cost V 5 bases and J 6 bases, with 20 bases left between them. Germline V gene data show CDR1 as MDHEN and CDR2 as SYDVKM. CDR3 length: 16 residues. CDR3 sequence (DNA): TGTGCCAGCAGTCAAATCCAGGGAGCGGTGGGCAATGAGCAGTTCTTC. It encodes CASSQIQGAVGNEQFF.

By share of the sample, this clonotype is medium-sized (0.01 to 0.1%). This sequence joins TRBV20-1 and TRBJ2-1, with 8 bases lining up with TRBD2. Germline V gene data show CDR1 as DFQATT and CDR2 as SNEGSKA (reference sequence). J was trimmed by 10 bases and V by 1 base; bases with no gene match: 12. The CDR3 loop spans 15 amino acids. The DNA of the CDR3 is TGCAGTGCTAGAGGGAGCGGGGGCCTCATAGGGGAGCAGTTCTTC. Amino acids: CSARGSGGLIGEQFF.

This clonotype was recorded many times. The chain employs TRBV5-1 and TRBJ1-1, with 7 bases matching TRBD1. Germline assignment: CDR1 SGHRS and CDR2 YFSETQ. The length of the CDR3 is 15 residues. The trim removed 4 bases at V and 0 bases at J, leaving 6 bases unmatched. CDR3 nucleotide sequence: TGCGCCAGCAGCCAACAGGGGCCGTTGAACACTGAAGCTTTCTTT. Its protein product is CASSQQGPLNTEAFF.

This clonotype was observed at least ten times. In DNA form, the CDR3 reads TGTGCCAGCAGCCTGACCGGGACGGCCGACAATGAGCAGTTCTTC. This sequence encodes CASSLTGTADNEQFF. The chain combines TRBV7-9 with TRBJ2-1, with D perhaps being TRBD1 or TRBD2 (5 bases each). CDR3 length equals 15 residues. V was trimmed by 5 bases and J by 5 bases, leaving 16 bases between them. Per germline, CDR1 SEHNR and CDR2 FQNEAQ (reference sequence).

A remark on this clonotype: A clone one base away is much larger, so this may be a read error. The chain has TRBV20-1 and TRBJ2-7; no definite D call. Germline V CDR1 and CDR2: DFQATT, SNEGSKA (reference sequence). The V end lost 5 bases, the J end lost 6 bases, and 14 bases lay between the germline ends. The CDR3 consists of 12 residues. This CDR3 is CSAFLGSTEQYF. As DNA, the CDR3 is TGCAGTGCTTTCCTCGGTAGTACCGAGCAGTACTTC.

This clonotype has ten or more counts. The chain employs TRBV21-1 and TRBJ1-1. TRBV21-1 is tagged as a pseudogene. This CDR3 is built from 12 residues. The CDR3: CASSPTNTEAFF. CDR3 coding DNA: TGTGCCAGCAGCCCCACGAACACTGAAGCTTTCTTT.

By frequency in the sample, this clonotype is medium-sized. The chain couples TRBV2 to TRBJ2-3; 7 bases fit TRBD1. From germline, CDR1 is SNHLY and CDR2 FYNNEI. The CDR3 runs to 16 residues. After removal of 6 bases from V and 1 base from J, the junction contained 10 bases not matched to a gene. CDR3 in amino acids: CASSKTGARGTDTQYF. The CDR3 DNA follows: TGTGCCAGCAGCAAAACAGGGGCTCGGGGCACAGATACGCAGTATTTT.

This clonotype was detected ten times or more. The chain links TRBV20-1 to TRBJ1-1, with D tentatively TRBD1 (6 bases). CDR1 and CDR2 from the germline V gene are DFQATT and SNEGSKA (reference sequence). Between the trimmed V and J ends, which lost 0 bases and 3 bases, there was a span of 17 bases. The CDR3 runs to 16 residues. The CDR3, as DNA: TGCAGTGCTAGAGATTGGTTGGACAGTGCTTACACTGAAGCTTTCTTT. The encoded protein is CSARDWLDSAYTEAFF.

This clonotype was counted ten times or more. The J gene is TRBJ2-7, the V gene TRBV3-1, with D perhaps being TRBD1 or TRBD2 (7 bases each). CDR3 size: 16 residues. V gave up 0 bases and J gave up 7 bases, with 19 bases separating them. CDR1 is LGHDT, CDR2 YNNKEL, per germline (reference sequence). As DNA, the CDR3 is TGTGCCAGCAGCCAAGAGGGGAGGGACAGAAGGTATGAGCAGTACTTC. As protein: CASSQEGRDRRYEQYF.